The entry that follows covers one TCR beta chain sequence. These data come from a study of T cells after posttransplantation cyclophosphamide. Sequencing used immunoSEQ multiplex PCR; TCRdb keeps in-frame clones, though not all of them. In the table there are tens of thousands of clones, just under 95% of which are singletons. The CDR3 totals 13 residues. Germline-derived CDR1 and CDR2 are SNHLY and FYNNEI. V was cut by 4 bases and J by 7 bases, with 11 bases left in between. Sequenced: PBMCs. The sequence came from a woman aged 30 to 39 in good health and a related stem cell transplant donor. The V and J genes are TRBV2 and TRBJ1-5, with D uncertain. CDR3 in DNA: TGTGCCAGCAGTGCGGAAGGGTGGCAGCCCCAGCATTTT. This gives the protein CASSAEGWQPQHF.